This T cell receptor beta chain came from a study of blood T cell repertoires in COVID-19. Whole-study context: Collection of acute and convalescent COVID-19 samples took place in the United States, Italy and Spain. Sources were T cells, B-cell-depleted T cells, or PBMCs; the material itself was cDNA or gDNA.

CDR1 is MNHEY, CDR2 SMNVEV, per germline (reference sequence). This CDR3 has 16 amino acids. The trim removed 6 bases at V and 0 bases at J, leaving 10 bases unmatched. In the original analysis: Reference gene primer amplification gave estimated nucleated cell counts. Generated by immunoSEQ multiplex PCR, the TCRdb table keeps only in-frame clones and is missing some. V and J calls and clone size are copied from that table; D and trimming were computed from the DNA. The table has more than 200,000 clones, 80% to 90% seen once. V is TRBV27 and J is TRBJ1-2; 7 nucleotides match TRBD1. This receptor was obtained from a woman aged 45-59 years with acute or convalescent COVID-19. Sequences were obtained from peripheral blood. In DNA form, the CDR3 reads TGTGCCAGCAGCTTGGACAGGACTCGGGCTAACTATGGCTACACCTTC. This gives the protein CASSLDRTRANYGYTF.